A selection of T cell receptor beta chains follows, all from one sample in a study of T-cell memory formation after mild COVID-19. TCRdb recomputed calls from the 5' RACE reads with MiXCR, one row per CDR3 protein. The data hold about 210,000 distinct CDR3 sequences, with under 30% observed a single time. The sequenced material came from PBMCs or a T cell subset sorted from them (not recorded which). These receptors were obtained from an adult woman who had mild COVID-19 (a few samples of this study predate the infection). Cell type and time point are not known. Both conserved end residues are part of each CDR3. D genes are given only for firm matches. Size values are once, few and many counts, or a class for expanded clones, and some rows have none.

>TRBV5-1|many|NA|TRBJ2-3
CASSFGTRTDTQYF
TGCGCCAGCAGCTTCGGGACCCGCACAGATACGCAGTATTTT
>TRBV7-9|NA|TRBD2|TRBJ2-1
CASSLVLADNEQFF
TGTGCCAGCAGCTTAGTACTAGCGGACAATGAGCAGTTCTTC
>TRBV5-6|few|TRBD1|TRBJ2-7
CASSRVDRASYEQYF
TGTGCCAGCAGCCGGGTCGACAGGGCATCCTACGAGCAGTACTTC
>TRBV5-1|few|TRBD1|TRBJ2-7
CASQEGTGGYEQYF
TGCGCCAGCCAGGAGGGGACAGGGGGCTACGAGCAGTACTTC
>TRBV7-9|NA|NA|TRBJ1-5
CASSLGQSQPQHF
TGTGCCAGCAGCTTAGGACAGTCCCAGCCCCAGCATTTT
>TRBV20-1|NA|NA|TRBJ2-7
CSARDPSGYNYEQYF
TGCAGTGCTAGAGATCCCAGCGGGTATAACTACGAGCAGTACTTC
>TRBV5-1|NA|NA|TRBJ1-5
CASSLSGEQPQHF
TGCGCCAGCAGCTTGTCTGGGGAACAGCCCCAGCATTTT
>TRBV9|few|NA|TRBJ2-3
CASSVGWEGTDTQYF
TGTGCCAGCAGCGTAGGGTGGGAAGGCACAGATACGCAGTATTTT
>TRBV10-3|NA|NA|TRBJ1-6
CAISESMTNSPLHF
TGTGCCATCAGTGAGTCTATGACCAATTCACCCCTCCACTTT
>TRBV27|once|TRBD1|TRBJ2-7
CASSLYRGQGAAYEQYF
TGTGCCAGCAGTCTCTACCGCGGACAGGGGGCGGCCTACGAGCAGTACTTC
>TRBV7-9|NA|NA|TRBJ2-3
CASSYPRLSTDTQYF
TGTGCCAGCAGTTATCCCAGATTGTCCACAGATACGCAGTATTTT
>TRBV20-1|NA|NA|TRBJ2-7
CSADIGYEQYF
TGCAGTGCTGACATCGGTTACGAGCAGTACTTC
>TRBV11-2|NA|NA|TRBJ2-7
CASSLDLPQQYF
TGTGCCAGCAGCTTAGACCTACCGCAGCAGTACTTC
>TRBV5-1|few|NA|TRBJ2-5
CASSPLGARKETQYF
TGCGCCAGCAGCCCTTTGGGGGCCAGGAAAGAGACCCAGTACTTC
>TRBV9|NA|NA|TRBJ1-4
CASSVKDTTGPRTEKLFF
TGTGCCAGCAGCGTAAAGGATACCACAGGTCCTAGGACCGAAAAACTGTTTTTT
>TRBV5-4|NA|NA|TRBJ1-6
CASSLGLGSPLHF
TGTGCCAGCAGCTTGGGGTTAGGTTCACCCCTCCACTTT
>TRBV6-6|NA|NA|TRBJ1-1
CASRPPPWGDEAFF
TGTGCCAGCAGGCCTCCCCCCTGGGGGGATGAAGCTTTCTTT
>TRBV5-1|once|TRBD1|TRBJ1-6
CASSGRQGENSPLHF
TGCGCCAGCAGCGGAAGACAGGGAGAGAATTCACCCCTCCACTTT
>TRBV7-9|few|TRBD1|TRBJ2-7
CASSFAAGTGGSEQYF
TGTGCCAGCAGCTTCGCCGCCGGGACAGGGGGCTCCGAGCAGTACTTC
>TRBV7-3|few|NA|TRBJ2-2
CASSLRPPGHQNAGELFF
TGTGCCAGCAGCTTACGACCGCCGGGACACCAGAACGCCGGGGAGCTGTTTTTT
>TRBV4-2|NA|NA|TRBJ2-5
CASSHGGETQYF
TGTGCCAGCAGCCATGGTGGCGAGACCCAGTACTTC
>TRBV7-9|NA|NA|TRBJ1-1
CASSQILRRDAEAFF
TGTGCCAGCAGCCAAATATTGAGGAGGGACGCTGAAGCTTTCTTT
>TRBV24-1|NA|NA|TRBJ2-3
CATSDLMASDTQYF
TGTGCCACCAGTGATTTGATGGCTTCAGATACGCAGTATTTT
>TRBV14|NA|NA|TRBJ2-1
CASSQDVRGGEQFF
TGTGCCAGCAGCCAAGATGTTCGCGGCGGTGAGCAGTTCTTC